This is a list of T cell receptor beta chains from one sample in a study of blood T cells in healthy people across ages. TCRdb independently ran MiXCR on the 5' RACE reads; one entry per CDR3 protein. The sample shows 250,000 to 300,000 distinct CDR3 sequences, around 29% of them seen only once. Sequenced input: blood. The source of these receptors is a woman in her 70s in good health. CDR3s include the opening cysteine and the closing phenylalanine or tryptophan. The D gene is left open where the match is weak. Expanded clones are given a class, and other clones once, few, many or no size at all.

CDR3 DNA: TGTGCCAGCCGGGGCCGTCTGGGACAGGGGGAATACGAGCAGTACTTC; CDR3 protein: CASRGRLGQGEYEQYF; clone size: -; D gene: TRBD1; V gene: TRBV6-1; J gene: TRBJ2-7
CDR3 DNA: TGTGCCAGCAGCTCCCTAGGGGGGGTAGCTAGTAGCGAGCAGTTCTTC; CDR3 protein: CASSSLGGVASSEQFF; clone size: -; D gene: -; V gene: TRBV7-3; J gene: TRBJ2-1
CDR3 DNA: TGCAGCGTTGATCAGGGTTTAGGGAACGGCTACACCTTC; CDR3 protein: CSVDQGLGNGYTF; clone size: many; D gene: -; V gene: TRBV29-1; J gene: TRBJ1-2
CDR3 DNA: TGTGCCAGCAGTAAGGACAGGGATAATGAGCAGTTCTTC; CDR3 protein: CASSKDRDNEQFF; clone size: many; D gene: TRBD1; V gene: TRBV2; J gene: TRBJ2-1
CDR3 DNA: TGCGCCAGCAGCCTAACCAGCATAAGGGAGACCCAGTACTTC; CDR3 protein: CASSLTSIRETQYF; clone size: once; D gene: -; V gene: TRBV4-1; J gene: TRBJ2-5
CDR3 DNA: TGCGCCAGCAGCTCTTGGGACAGGGGCCATAATTCACCCCTCCACTTT; CDR3 protein: CASSSWDRGHNSPLHF; clone size: -; D gene: TRBD1; V gene: TRBV5-1; J gene: TRBJ1-6
CDR3 DNA: TGTGCCAGCAGCCAAGTAGGGGCGGGGGGCTACACCTTC; CDR3 protein: CASSQVGAGGYTF; clone size: few; D gene: -; V gene: TRBV3-1; J gene: TRBJ1-2
CDR3 DNA: TGCAGTGGGTACGGGGGGGAAGAGCAGTACTTC; CDR3 protein: CSGYGGEEQYF; clone size: few; D gene: TRBD2; V gene: TRBV20-1; J gene: TRBJ2-7
CDR3 DNA: TGCGCCAGCAGCTTAGCCACCGGGACGGATTTTTATGGCTACACCTTC; CDR3 protein: CASSLATGTDFYGYTF; clone size: -; D gene: -; V gene: TRBV5-1; J gene: TRBJ1-2
CDR3 DNA: TGCGCCAGCAGCTTGAGGACGGGGGCAGGCTACGAGCAGTACTTC; CDR3 protein: CASSLRTGAGYEQYF; clone size: -; D gene: -; V gene: TRBV5-1; J gene: TRBJ2-7
CDR3 DNA: TGTGCCACCCTAGGGACAGGCTCCACTGAAGCTTTCTTT; CDR3 protein: CATLGTGSTEAFF; clone size: few; D gene: TRBD1; V gene: TRBV10-3; J gene: TRBJ1-1
CDR3 DNA: TGTGCCAGCAGCTTATCTCCGGGGGCGAGCGGCTACACCTTC; CDR3 protein: CASSLSPGASGYTF; clone size: -; D gene: -; V gene: TRBV7-9; J gene: TRBJ1-2
CDR3 DNA: TGTGCCAGTAGTATTGGACTAGCGGGAGTAGTAGGTAATGAGCAGTTCTTC; CDR3 protein: CASSIGLAGVVGNEQFF; clone size: -; D gene: TRBD2; V gene: TRBV19; J gene: TRBJ2-1
CDR3 DNA: TGTGCCAGCAGCCCGGTTCAGAGAGAGACCCAGTACTTC; CDR3 protein: CASSPVQRETQYF; clone size: -; D gene: -; V gene: TRBV7-9; J gene: TRBJ2-5